These 2 T cell receptor beta chains came from one sample sequenced in a study of cytomegalovirus exposure and HLA in healthy donors. Primers included in the PCR were 60 Vbeta and 13 Jbeta primers. Sequencing was performed with immunoSEQ multiplex PCR; in TCRdb, only in-frame clones are kept and a portion is missing. The repertoire consists of about 160,000 clones, with about 78% occurring once and the leading ten covering 1.4%. Sequenced material: PBMCs. These TCRs come from a male donor in good health and CMV-seronegative.

V and J are TRBV19 and TRBJ2-2; 8 bases are shared with TRBD2. Trimming took 7 bases from V and 4 from J; bases not matched to a gene: 11. Germline V CDR1 and CDR2: LNHDA, SQIVND (reference sequence). CDR3 length: 16 residues. The CDR3 loop is CASTRYGGGGTGELFF. CDR3 DNA: TGTGCCAGTACCCGATACGGGGGGGGCGGCACCGGGGAGCTGTTTTTT.

This clone was seen just once. The chain couples TRBV30 to TRBJ2-7; the match to TRBD2 covers 14 bases. CDR1 is GTSNPN, CDR2 SVGIG, per germline (reference sequence). The CDR3 totals 14 residues. The ends lost 5 bases at V and 0 bases at J; junction bases unmatched: 0. In DNA form, the CDR3 reads TGTGCCTGGGGGACTAGCGGGAGCTCCTACGAGCAGTACTTC. Protein product: CAWGTSGSSYEQYF.